This paragraph covers one TCR beta chain sequence. Its antigen is unidentified. This record comes from a study of cytomegalovirus exposure and HLA in healthy donors. Study information: Caucasian-associated ancestry cluster membership applied to approximately 81% of 398 genotyped donors.

The PCR was carried out with 60 Vbeta primers and 13 Jbeta primers. Profiling relied on immunoSEQ multiplex PCR, and the TCRdb table lists in-frame clones only, not all of them. The data contain hundreds of thousands of clones, around 80% of them singletons. This CDR3 comprises 14 residues. Germline CDR1 and CDR2: LNHDA and SQIVND (reference sequence). General observations from the study: According to a later analysis, donors in an Asian-associated ancestry cluster reportedly had fewer N-insertions than the roughly 630-donor mean. Sequencing artifact likely explains a cluster of highly shared sequence variants. HLA alleles were associated with some 16,000 TCR beta sequences in a later analysis at 0.05 false discovery rate.

The sequencing input was PBMCs. The chain carries TRBV19 and TRBJ2-5; 10 bases fit TRBD1. With the DNA end fitting TRBJ2-7 better, the J assignment may be wrong. The receptor comes from a girl aged 2 to 10 in good health and CMV-seronegative. CDR3: CASSFRTGGYEQYF. In DNA, the CDR3 is TGTGCCAGTAGTTTCCGGACAGGGGGCTACGAGCAGTACTTC.